Listed below are T cell receptor beta chains from one sample, sequenced in a study of cytomegalovirus exposure and HLA in healthy donors. Assay: immunoSEQ multiplex PCR; the TCRdb copy retains only in-frame clones and omits some. The sample lists about 160,000 clones, over 65% seen once, with 7% to 7.5% in the top ten. The sequenced sample consisted of PBMCs. Receptor source: a middle-aged man in good health and CMV-seropositive. The conserved cysteine and the conserved F or W are not part of the CDR3 here. Fields, in order: J gene, V gene, CDR3 protein.

TRBJ2-3,TRBV5-6,ASSLGRVWDTDTQY
TRBJ1-5,TRBV29-1,SVEDGGPQH
TRBJ2-2,TRBV9,ASSVRGIGSGELF
NA,TRBV29-1,SVEVPGQGVYEQY
TRBJ1-4,TRBV28,ASSSPGGKGEKLF
TRBJ1-2,TRBV30,AWGGRGYT
TRBJ1-1,TRBV2,ASGRQENTEAF
TRBJ1-1,TRBV19,ASSTDYRVMNTEAF
TRBJ1-1,TRBV7-9,ASSLGGGTEAF
TRBJ2-1,TRBV7-2,ASSLWRGRTGNEQF
TRBJ2-6,TRBV19,ASSSTGGTGANVLT
TRBJ2-5,TRBV5-6,ASSLGAVQAQETQY
TRBJ2-1,TRBV10-3,AISEQLAGGGNEQF
TRBJ2-1,TRBV6-5,ASRQRTSYNEQF
TRBJ2-3,TRBV7-3,ASSLGGTGVATQY
TRBJ1-4,TRBV4-2,ASSQEGRRGHGEKLF
TRBJ2-6,TRBV19,ASNVGQGSAGANVLT
TRBJ1-1,TRBV10-3,AIRGGGTEAF
TRBJ1-4,TRBV13,ASSPTGGLNEKLF
TRBJ2-2,TRBV5-4,ASSLFLEAGTGELF
TRBJ2-2,TRBV9,ASSGEQDRGLVGELF
TRBJ2-5,TRBV5-6,ASSLGGLTGSVTQY
TRBJ2-7,TRBV11-2,ASSTGPQQGFHEQY
TRBJ2-5,TRBV7-9,ASSLALLGPQETQY
TRBJ1-5,TRBV15,ATSRDRAGGQPQH
TRBJ1-1,TRBV30,AWSVQWNTEAF
TRBJ2-7,TRBV2,ASSVWSPYEQY
TRBJ1-1,TRBV5-4,ASSLWAPTGDTEAF
TRBJ1-6,TRBV5-5,ASSSRPTGGEGSPLH
TRBJ1-2,TRBV4-2,ASSQPEGGYT
TRBJ2-1,TRBV6-6,ASRPSGGINEQF
TRBJ2-7,TRBV7-9,SSSPLDRAYEQY
TRBJ2-5,TRBV27,ASRVQGAREQY